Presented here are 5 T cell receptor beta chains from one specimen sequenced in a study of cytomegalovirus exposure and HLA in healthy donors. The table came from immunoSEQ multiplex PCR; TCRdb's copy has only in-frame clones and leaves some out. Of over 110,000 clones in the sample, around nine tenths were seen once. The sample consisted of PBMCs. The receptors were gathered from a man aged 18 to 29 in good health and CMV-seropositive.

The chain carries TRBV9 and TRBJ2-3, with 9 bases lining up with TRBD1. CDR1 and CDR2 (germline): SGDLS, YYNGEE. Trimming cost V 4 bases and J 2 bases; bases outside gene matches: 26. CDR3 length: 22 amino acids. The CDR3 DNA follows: TGTGCCAGCAGCCCGAGGGGTGTCCGTCCCGGGACAGGGTCCTTAACCACAGATACGCAGTATTTT. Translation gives CASSPRGVRPGTGSLTTDTQYF. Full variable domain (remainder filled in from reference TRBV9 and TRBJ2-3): DSGVTQTPKHLITATGQRVTLRCSPRSGDLSVYWYQQSLDQGLQFLIQYYNGEERAKGNILERFSAQQFPDLHSELNLSSLELGDSALYFCASSPRGVRPGTGSLTTDTQYFGPGTRLTVL.

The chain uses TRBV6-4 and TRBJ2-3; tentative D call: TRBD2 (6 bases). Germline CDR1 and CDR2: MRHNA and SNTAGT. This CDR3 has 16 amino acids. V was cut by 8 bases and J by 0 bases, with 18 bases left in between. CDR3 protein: CASSDKAGPSTDTQYF. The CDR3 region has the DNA TGTGCCAGCTCGGATAAAGCGGGTCCTAGCACAGATACGCAGTATTTT.

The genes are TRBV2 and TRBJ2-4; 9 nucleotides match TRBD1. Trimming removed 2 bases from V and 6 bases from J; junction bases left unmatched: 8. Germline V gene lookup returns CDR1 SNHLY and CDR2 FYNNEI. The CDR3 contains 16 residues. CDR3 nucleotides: TGTGCCAGCAGTGAAATTGGTACAGGGGGCTCAAACATTCAGTACTTC. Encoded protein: CASSEIGTGGSNIQYF.

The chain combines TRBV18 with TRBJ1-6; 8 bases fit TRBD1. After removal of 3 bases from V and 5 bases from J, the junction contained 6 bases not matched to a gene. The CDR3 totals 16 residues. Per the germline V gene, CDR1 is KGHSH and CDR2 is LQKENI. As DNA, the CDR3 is TGTGCCAGCTCACCCGCAGGGGGCGCGAATAATTCACCCCTCCACTTT. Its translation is CASSPAGGANNSPLHF.

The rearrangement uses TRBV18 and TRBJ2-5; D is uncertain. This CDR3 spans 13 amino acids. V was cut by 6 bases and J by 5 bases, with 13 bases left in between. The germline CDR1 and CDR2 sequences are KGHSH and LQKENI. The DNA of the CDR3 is TGTGCCAGCTCCCCCCCCGAAGCGGAGACCCAGTACTTC. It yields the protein CASSPPEAETQYF.